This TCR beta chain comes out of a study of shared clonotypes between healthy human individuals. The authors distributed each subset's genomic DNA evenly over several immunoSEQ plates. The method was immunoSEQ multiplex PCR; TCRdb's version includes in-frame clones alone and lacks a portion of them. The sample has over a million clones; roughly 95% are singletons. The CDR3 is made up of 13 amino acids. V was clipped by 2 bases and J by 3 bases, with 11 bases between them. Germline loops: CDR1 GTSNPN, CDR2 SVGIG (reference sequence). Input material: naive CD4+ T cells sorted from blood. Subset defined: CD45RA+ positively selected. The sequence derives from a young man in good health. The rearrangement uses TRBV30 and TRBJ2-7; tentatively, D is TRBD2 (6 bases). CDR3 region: CAWSLEGVYEQYF. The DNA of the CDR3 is TGTGCCTGGAGTCTGGAGGGAGTCTACGAGCAGTACTTC.